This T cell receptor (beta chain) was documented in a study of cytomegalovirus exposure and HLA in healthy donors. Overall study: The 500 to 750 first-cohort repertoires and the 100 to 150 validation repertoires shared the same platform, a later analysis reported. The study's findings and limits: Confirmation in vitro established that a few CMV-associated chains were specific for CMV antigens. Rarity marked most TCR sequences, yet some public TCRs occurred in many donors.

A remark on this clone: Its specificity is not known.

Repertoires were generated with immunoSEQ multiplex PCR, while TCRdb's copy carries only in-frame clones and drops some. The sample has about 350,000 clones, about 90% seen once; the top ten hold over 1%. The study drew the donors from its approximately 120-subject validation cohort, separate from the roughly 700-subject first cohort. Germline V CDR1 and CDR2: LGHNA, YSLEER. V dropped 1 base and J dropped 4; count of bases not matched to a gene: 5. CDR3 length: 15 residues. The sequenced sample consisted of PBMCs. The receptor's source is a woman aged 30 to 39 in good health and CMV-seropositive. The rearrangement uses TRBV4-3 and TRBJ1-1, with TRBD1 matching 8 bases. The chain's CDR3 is CASSQGQGRATEAFF. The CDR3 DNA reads TGCGCCAGCAGCCAAGGACAGGGGAGAGCCACTGAAGCTTTCTTT.